This TCR beta chain was profiled in a study of CXCR3-negative and CXCR3-positive naive CD8 T cells. The overall study: Summed over all libraries, TRB reads came to 110 million to 150 million, with about 1.5 +/- 0.3 million per library. The study, taken as a whole, reports: With respect to TRBV-TRBJ usage, naive CXCR3-negative and CXCR3-positive cells were similar; memory differed. Hydrophobicity of TRB CDR3s was greater in CXCR3-positive naive cells than in CXCR3-negative naive cells.

UMI-labeled 5' RACE yielded the TRB cDNA libraries. For each CDR3 protein, TCRdb gives one entry from its re-call of the 5' RACE reads, without DNA. The listing contains 65,000 to 95,000 distinct CDR3 sequences. As regards this clonotype: Its antigen is not identified.

Germline V gene sequence: CDR1 PRHDT, CDR2 FYEKMQ (reference sequence). This CDR3 is built from 17 residues. The receptor's source is a human donor in good health. Some clones in this sample may be carry-over from other donors' samples. The material sequenced was naive CXCR3- CD8+ T cells from blood. Described subset: CD45RO-CCR7+CD27+CD95- naive CD8+ T cells lacking CXCR3 (TNR3-). This rearrangement joins TRBV13 to TRBJ2-7; checking the TCRdb D call of TRBD1 is not possible without DNA. The chain's CDR3 is CASSSPGPNLGNTEQYF.